A selection of T cell receptor beta chains follows, all from one sample in a study of T-cell memory formation after mild COVID-19. In TCRdb, the 5' RACE reads were re-called with MiXCR into one record per CDR3 protein. The sample has under 400,000 distinct CDR3 sequences, 25% to 30% seen once; the top ten hold about 14%. Sequencing input: PBMCs or a T cell subset sorted from them (not recorded which). Every receptor here comes from an adult woman who had mild COVID-19 (a few samples of this study predate the infection). Cell type and time point are not known. Both conserved end residues are part of each CDR3. The order of the fields is CDR3 length, clone size, J gene, V gene, D gene, CDR3 DNA, CDR3 protein. D genes are given only for firm matches. Expanded clones get a size class; other rows say once, few or many, or leave the size out.

14	few	TRBJ1-4	TRBV5-1	.	TGCGCCAGCAGCCCGGGACACGGTAATGAAAAACTGTTTTTT	CASSPGHGNEKLFF
14	few	TRBJ2-7	TRBV5-1	TRBD1	TGCGCCAGCAGTTCCGGGACAGGACTACCCGAGCAGTACTTC	CASSSGTGLPEQYF
14	.	TRBJ2-5	TRBV6-1	TRBD1	TGTGCCAGCAGTGGACATGGGACAGGGGAGACCAAGTACTTC	CASSGHGTGETKYF
14	few	TRBJ2-7	TRBV10-3	TRBD1	TGTGCCATCAGAGGGGACAGGAGCTCCTACGAGCAGTACTTC	CAIRGDRSSYEQYF
15	few	TRBJ1-6	TRBV6-5	.	TGTGCCAGCAGTACCGCCGGCGGCTATAATTCACCCCTCCACTTT	CASSTAGGYNSPLHF
15	.	TRBJ2-1	TRBV29-1	.	TGCAGCGTTGAGGGGCCACTCTATGGAGACAATGAGCAGTTCTTC	CSVEGPLYGDNEQFF
15	many	TRBJ2-3	TRBV11-3	TRBD2	TGTGCCAGCAGCTTAGGGCTAGCGGACACAGATACGCAGTATTTT	CASSLGLADTDTQYF
13	.	TRBJ2-7	TRBV20-1	.	TGCAGTGCTAGGGCTAGCCGCGAATACGAGCAGTACTTC	CSARASREYEQYF
13	few	TRBJ1-1	TRBV20-1	.	TGCAGTGCTAGAGATCTGCTCGCCACTGAAGCTTTCTTT	CSARDLLATEAFF
16	.	TRBJ2-3	TRBV9	TRBD2	TGTGCCAGCAGCGTAGCTGTAGCGGGTCAGAGAGATACGCAGTATTTT	CASSVAVAGQRDTQYF
14	.	TRBJ2-3	TRBV7-9	.	TGTGCCAGCAGGCCAGGCGCCTCCTTAAATACGCAGTATTTT	CASRPGASLNTQYF
16	few	TRBJ2-3	TRBV6-2/TRBV6-3	.	TGTGCCAGCAGTTATGGGTCTTGGACCCCCACAGATACGCAGTATTTT	CASSYGSWTPTDTQYF
13	.	TRBJ2-5	TRBV20-1	.	TGCAGTGCTAGAGATAATTTTATAGAGACCCAGTACTTC	CSARDNFIETQYF
14	few	TRBJ2-1	TRBV7-9	.	TGTGCCAGCAGCAGGAGGGCCGATTTGGATGAGCAGTTCTTC	CASSRRADLDEQFF
17	once	TRBJ1-2	TRBV5-6	TRBD1	TGTGCCAGCACTCCGGAGACCGGGACAGGGAATCGGCTTGGCTACACCTTC	CASTPETGTGNRLGYTF
17	many	TRBJ2-3	TRBV5-6	.	TGTGCCAGCAGCTCACCCTCTGGCGGGCCTTGGGAAGATACGCAGTATTTT	CASSSPSGGPWEDTQYF
14	.	TRBJ2-1	TRBV20-1	TRBD2	TGCAGTGCAGCTAGCGGGAGTTCCTACAATGAGCAGTTCTTC	CSAASGSSYNEQFF
12	.	TRBJ2-3	TRBV20-1	TRBD2	TGCAGTGGTAGCGGGAGCACAGATACGCAGTATTTT	CSGSGSTDTQYF
17	few	TRBJ2-2	TRBV7-9	.	TGTGCCAGCAGGTCGACTAGTCCTCCTTTAGACACCGGGGAGCTGTTTTTT	CASRSTSPPLDTGELFF
12	.	TRBJ2-2	TRBV19	TRBD1	TGTGCCAGTACGACAGGGGTCCGGGAGCTGTTTTTT	CASTTGVRELFF
13	.	TRBJ2-3	TRBV12-3/TRBV12-4	.	TGTGCCAGCAGTCCCTGGAGAGCGGATACGCAGTATTTT	CASSPWRADTQYF
17	.	TRBJ2-1	TRBV12-5	TRBD1	TGTGCTAGTGGTCCGCCGTATGGGACAGGGGACTACAATGAGCAGTTCTTC	CASGPPYGTGDYNEQFF
10	few	TRBJ1-1	TRBV7-9	.	TGTGCCAGCACTGGGACAGAAGCTTTCTTT	CASTGTEAFF
15	.	TRBJ2-1	TRBV5-1	TRBD2	TGCGCCAGCAGCTTGTCAAGCGGGGGGGACAATGAGCAGTTCTTC	CASSLSSGGDNEQFF
15	few	TRBJ1-1	TRBV3-1	.	TGTGCCAGCAGCCAAGATATACAGGGCAGATTCGGAGCTTTCTTT	CASSQDIQGRFGAFF
16	few	TRBJ2-7	TRBV7-9	TRBD2	TGTGCCAGCAGCCCTCCGGGACTAGCGGGATCCTACGAGCAGTACTTC	CASSPPGLAGSYEQYF
19	few	TRBJ2-3	TRBV21-1	.	TGTGCCAGCACCTCCCGTGAAACTAGCGGGAGGGCCCCCACAGATACGCAGTATTTT	CASTSRETSGRAPTDTQYF
16	.	TRBJ2-7	TRBV20-1	TRBD2	TGCAGTGCTAGAGACCCCTCGGGAGCGGGGGGGGACGAGCAGTACTTC	CSARDPSGAGGDEQYF
15	.	TRBJ2-5	TRBV7-9	.	TGTGCCAGCAGCTTAGGGGCAGGCCCGCGGGAGACCCAGTACTTC	CASSLGAGPRETQYF
15	many	TRBJ2-7	TRBV5-1	TRBD2	TGCGCCAGCAGCACGGAGCGGGGGCACTTCTACGAGCAGTACTTC	CASSTERGHFYEQYF
16	few	TRBJ2-1	TRBV7-3	.	TGTGCCAGCAGCCTACAGCCGGGACGGCAAGGGAATGAGCAGTTCTTC	CASSLQPGRQGNEQFF
11	few	TRBJ2-2	TRBV7-9	.	TGTGCCAGCAGCCCTGACGGGGAGCTGTTTTTT	CASSPDGELFF
11	.	TRBJ1-1	TRBV6-6	.	TGTGCCACCCAGGTGGGCACTGAAGCTTTCTTT	CATQVGTEAFF